This TCR beta chain was found in a study of cytotoxic CD8 clonotypes in ibrutinib-treated CLL. As for the study in general: Patients attained some 25 partial and 2 complete responses; at median around 67 months, around 15 remained remitted while approximately 12 progressed.

Notes on this clone: What it recognizes is unknown.

For TCR beta libraries, roughly 2.2 micrograms of genomic DNA were obtained from cryopreserved PBMCs. The intended depth for sequencing was 1 in 200,000 to 1 in 1 million T cells. Repertoires were generated with immunoSEQ multiplex PCR, while TCRdb's copy carries only in-frame clones and drops some. This sample has over 30,000 clones, with 65% to 70% found just once. The germline V gene encodes CDR1 ENHRY and CDR2 SYGVKD. CDR3 length: 17 amino acids. Trimming took 2 bases from V and 0 from J, leaving 11 bases between them. Study-wide points: Clonotypes that were public were uncommon, and they contracted or stayed stable on treatment.

The V and J genes are TRBV10-3 and TRBJ2-6; perhaps TRBD1 as D (7 bases). This TCR was sampled from a human donor with chronic lymphocytic leukemia. Sequenced here: PBMCs, sampled at disease progression, from a patient treated with ibrutinib. CDR3 nucleotide sequence: TGTGCCATCAGTGAGCTGCGGGACAGCTCTGGGGCCAACGTCCTGACTTTC. Residues: CAISELRDSSGANVLTF.